This TCR beta chain was sequenced for a study of cytomegalovirus exposure and HLA in healthy donors (dated by TCRdb to 2017 to 2019). Background on the whole study: According to an earlier analysis of several hundred of the donors, about 179 million T cells yielded 90 million to 140 million unique TCR beta sequences and approximately 280 Gb of sequence data. About 280 gigabases of sequencing data and approximately 91 million unique TCR sequences made up an early release that covered around 640 HLA-typed donors. Of the roughly 400 genotyped donors, 75% to 85% were placed in the genetic ancestry cluster associated with self-reported Caucasian donors. The aim of the study was to test whether cataloging public T cell receptors could identify signatures of past pathogen exposure. The study profiled the T cell repertoires of hundreds of subjects by immunosequencing and related them to cytomegalovirus serostatus. A separate validation cohort of 100 to 150 different subjects was used in addition to the 666-subject first cohort. The study combined high-throughput TCR immunosequencing, statistical association of individual TCRs with disease status, and machine learning to predict cytomegalovirus infection status. To study patterns of TCR occurrence, a later analysis re-analyzed previously published TCR beta repertoires from hundreds of donors and added high-resolution HLA genotyping. The later analysis used no new phenotypic data to find candidate immune exposures, relying instead on TCR beta sequences and their occurrence across donors. An earlier analysis of 587 of the donors applied high-throughput TCR beta sequencing to assess whether each TCR beta V gene segment acted as functional or pseudogenic. Donor age, sex, ethnicity and CMV serostatus were collected together with the repertoire data. A later genetic analysis took genome-wide SNP genotypes for about 55% of the roughly 670 donors and used that subset as a discovery cohort. Every discovery cohort repertoire had been produced on one sequencing platform. Both class I and class II loci were covered by HLA typing, at four-digit resolution. The number of typed donors differed by locus: about 620-640 for A, B, C, DRB1 and DQB1; roughly 510 for DQA1; some 590 for DPA1; and about 450 for DPB1. Because of strong linkage in the cohort, five DR-DQ haplotypes were treated as single units for association and clustering. Among roughly 400 genotyped donors of the cohort, an average of roughly 230,000 unique TCR beta nucleotide sequences was sequenced per donor, of which 15% to 20% were non-productive.

On this clone: Its antigen remains undetermined. No base quality values were provided; no much bigger clone lies one nucleotide off.

The cohort comprised around 690 healthy bone marrow donors. Cohort members were all nominally healthy when sampled, although unrecorded immune exposures were likely present. The donor was CMV seropositive and was included in the group of around 300 seropositive cohort members. A peripheral blood sample was provided by each donor, and peripheral blood mononuclear cells were used for TCR beta sequencing. The Qiagen DNeasy Blood Extraction Kit was used to extract genomic DNA from the blood cell samples. The CDR3 numbers 18 residues from cysteine through phenylalanine. This entry keeps only the CDR3 DNA: 54 bases, framed from base 1. The junction shows trimming of 2 bases on V and 0 bases on J, and the gene matches do not reach 10 bases of it. Based on the germline V gene, the CDR1 and CDR2 sequences are SGHTA and FQGTGA. Points the paper makes about the study in general: A further reported finding was that TCR beta sequences accurately predicted the HLA-A and HLA-B alleles for most subjects in the first cohort. Some IMGT-functional V segments, including TRBV6-2 and TRBV6-3, could not be distinguished by the 87-base-pair reads and were therefore excluded. Several of the top co-occurrence clusters appeared to be linked to parvovirus B19, influenza, CMV and Epstein-Barr virus, according to a later analysis. A few of the identified cytomegalovirus-associated TCR beta chains were confirmed in vitro to be specific for cytomegalovirus antigens. When HLA alleles, especially DR and DQ, strongly co-occurred, attributing TCR associations to individual alleles was difficult. Cytomegalovirus status was reported to be diagnosed by the classifier with high specificity and sensitivity in both the original and validation cohorts. According to the authors, the approach could potentially be generalized to other disease states and immunological phenotypes. According to a later analysis, TCR association rates differed among HLA loci, with DRB1 alleles showing the most associated TCRs and HLA-C alleles showing the fewest. Because some donors lacked HLA typing at each locus, the association tests relied only on the typed subset. In a later analysis, 15,000 to 20,000 TCR beta sequences were associated with specific HLA alleles at a false discovery rate of 0.05. This cohort had only TCR beta chains sequenced, and the lack of alpha or paired-chain data limited which features could be detected. Broadly in line with IMGT annotations, most TCR beta V segments showed up in productive rearrangements about 87% or about 30% of the time in an earlier analysis of several hundred of the donors. Most TCR sequences were seen in very few donors, while some public TCRs were found in many individuals. The presence/absence analyses assumed that sequencing depth was roughly uniform across donors, and that assumption may not be true. For the cohort, immune exposure information was limited to CMV serostatus. In a later analysis, most CMV-associated TCR beta chains were found to appear HLA-restricted, with HLA associations seemingly driven largely by CMV exposure. Linkage disequilibrium might explain the correlated functional status among segregating V segments, but an unknown experimental factor could not be excluded. A group of highly shared sequence variants was considered likely to be a technical artifact of the sequencing pipeline. The study gave a list of over 150 TCR beta chains associated with cytomegalovirus. In a later analysis, HLA-associated TCR beta chains showed more clonal expansion and lower generation probabilities than non-associated chains that were equally common. V-gene and J-gene trimming of TCR beta chains was associated with a missense DCLRE1C variant in a later genetic analysis, and the association was replicated in an independent cohort. Because counts were too low, approximately 18 rarely observed V segments, including chromosome 9 orphons, were excluded from the earlier analysis of 587 of the donors. A later genetic analysis reported fewer N-insertions in productive TCRs among donors in an Asian-associated ancestry cluster than the roughly 700-donor mean.

The receptor library was made with the immunoSEQ multiplex PCR assay. For the multiplex PCR, a mixture combining 60 forward primers for TCR Vbeta segments and 13 reverse primers for TCR Jbeta segments was used. The CDR3 region of rearranged TCR beta genes was amplified from genomic DNA with a multiplex PCR assay. Amplified TCR beta libraries were sequenced as 87-base-pair reads on the Illumina HiSeq System. As for how the authors treated the data: A later analysis counted approximately 74 million unique TCR beta chains across the 670 or so repertoires, and roughly 9.9 million of these chains were shared by at least two donors. To remove PCR and sequencing errors, raw reads were error-corrected and collapsed into unique sequences using a nearest-neighbor algorithm that merged closely related sequences. CDR3 sequences were aligned to IMGT reference sequences to assign V, D and J gene segments. For a sequence to be retained, a match of at least six nucleotides to both a V gene segment and a J gene segment was required. Rearrangements were classified as productive when the CDR3 lacked stop codons and remained in frame with V and J, and all other rearrangements were classified as non-productive. CDR3 was defined according to IMGT convention as the region running from the second conserved V-encoded cysteine to the conserved J-encoded phenylalanine. In an earlier analysis of more than 550 of the donors, sequences lacking an unambiguous match to a single V gene segment were excluded. In an earlier analysis of approximately 500 of the donors, a V segment was called functional when productive rearrangements were above 56.7%, and segregating when the standard deviation between donors exceeded 5%. A statistical classification framework was built to diagnose cytomegalovirus status from the catalog of TCR beta chain sequences. A later analysis assigned V and J genes by comparing TCR nucleotide sequences with IMGT/GENE-DB human TR gene sequences. A later analysis assigned CDR3 sequences and most-parsimonious VDJ recombination scenarios with the TCRdist pipeline. A later analysis defined each TCR beta chain by its CDR3 amino acid sequence plus V-gene family, and excluded reads lacking a unique V-gene family. In a later analysis, approximately 640 highly shared, low-generation-probability nucleotide sequences were removed to address suspected cross-contamination and a sequencing artifact. In a later analysis, a clonal expansion index was calculated for each public chain from normalized within-repertoire ranks of inferred template counts. In a later analysis, generation probabilities were computed using a VDJ recombination model fitted to out-of-frame rearrangements, and the results were checked against IGoR. In a later analysis, TCR-TCR, TCR-HLA and TCR-CMV co-occurrence was scored with hypergeometric tests, and a repertoire-size bias correction was applied to TCR pairs. A later analysis estimated false discovery rates by permuting HLA or CMV assignments 20 times. In a later analysis, co-occurring TCRs were grouped with DBSCAN, and TCRdist sequence similarity was added when clustering was performed within HLA-allele-positive subsets. Repertoires with fewer than 30,000 or more than 120,000 public chains, plus five repertoires with anomalous nucleotide sharing, were excluded from co-occurrence clustering. This immuneACCESS table, as held by TCRdb, lists in-frame sequences with V and J called but not all clones. Of the missing ones, under half trace to an unresolved V gene in checked studies; the others have no known cause. D and trimming come from the DNA, and the V and J calls and clone size come from that table. This sample lists over 95,000 clones; roughly 72% were detected once. 4% to 5% of the sample goes to the ten largest clones.

The sequencing sample was made of PBMCs. The sequence came from a woman aged 40 to 50 in good health and CMV-seropositive. The chain is assembled from TRBV7-3 and TRBJ2-1; TRBD2 fits 7 bases in the junction. The encoded CDR3 is CASSLAGDPYSSYNEQFF. The DNA sequence follows: TGTGCCAGCAGCTTAGCGGGGGACCCCTACAGCTCCTACAATGAGCAGTTCTTC.